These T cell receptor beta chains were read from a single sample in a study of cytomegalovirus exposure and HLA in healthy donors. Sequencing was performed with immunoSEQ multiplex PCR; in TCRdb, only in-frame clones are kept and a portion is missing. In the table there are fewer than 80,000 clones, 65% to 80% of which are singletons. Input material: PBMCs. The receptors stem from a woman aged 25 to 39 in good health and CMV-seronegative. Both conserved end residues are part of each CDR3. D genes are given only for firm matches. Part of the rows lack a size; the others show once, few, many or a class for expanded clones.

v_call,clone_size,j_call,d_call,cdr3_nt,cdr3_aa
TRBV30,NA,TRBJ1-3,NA,TGTGCCTGGAGTTTCGGGGGCTCTGGAAACACCATATATTTT,CAWSFGGSGNTIYF
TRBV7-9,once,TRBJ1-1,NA,TGTGCCAGCAGCTTAACGGGGGGGATTACTGAAGCTTTCTTT,CASSLTGGITEAFF
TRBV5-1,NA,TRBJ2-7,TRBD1,TGCGCCAGCAGCCCAGGACAGGGGGTACACGAGCAGTACTTC,CASSPGQGVHEQYF
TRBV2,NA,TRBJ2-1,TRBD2,TGTGCCAGCAGTCCAGGACTAGCGGGATGGGGTGAGCAGTTCTTC,CASSPGLAGWGEQFF
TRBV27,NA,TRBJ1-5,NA,TGTGCCAGCAGTTTACCGGGTAGCAATCAGCCCCAGCATTTT,CASSLPGSNQPQHF
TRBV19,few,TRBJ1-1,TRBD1,TGTGCCAGTAGCAACTCGCGACAGGGTTTTAACACTGAAGCTTTCTTT,CASSNSRQGFNTEAFF
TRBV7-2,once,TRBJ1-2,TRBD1,TGTGCCAGCAGTCACCCGACAGGGGCCCGCTATGGCTACACCTTC,CASSHPTGARYGYTF
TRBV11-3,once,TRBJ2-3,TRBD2,TGTGCCAGCAGCCCTAGGGCGGGAGCATCAGATACGCAGTATTTT,CASSPRAGASDTQYF
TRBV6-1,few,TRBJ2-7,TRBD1,TGTGCCAGCACCCGGACAGGGGGCGTCTACGAGCAGTACTTC,CASTRTGGVYEQYF
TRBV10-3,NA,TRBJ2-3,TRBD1,TGTGCCATCCCTAGAAAAGCTTTCCCAGGGGGCTTACGGACAGATACGCAGTATTTT,CAIPRKAFPGGLRTDTQYF